The 18 T cell receptor beta chains reported below all come from one sample, sequenced in a study of CD8 T cells in ankylosing spondylitis. Antigens for these TCRs are unknown. Study results and caveats: About 8 highly homologous variants made up a TCR beta motif that seemed to typify ankylosing spondylitis blood.

From the 5' RACE reads, TCRdb called clonotypes with MiXCR, one entry per CDR3 protein. The sample has approximately 300,000 distinct CDR3 sequences; approximately 8% are singletons. Sequencing was performed on blood, either unsorted or a sorted T cell fraction (not recorded which). The source of these receptors is a male donor with ankylosing spondylitis.

The chain joins TRBV28 to TRBJ2-3; 8 positions agree with TRBD2. This CDR3 is 15 amino acids long. The germline V gene has CDR1 MDHEN and CDR2 SYDVKM. After removal of 5 bases from V and 4 bases from J, the junction contained 8 bases not matched to a gene. The CDR3 spells CASSPVGGGSDTQYF. CDR3 DNA: TGTGCCAGCAGTCCGGTCGGGGGGGGGTCAGATACGCAGTATTTT. The variable domain in full, completed from reference TRBV28 and TRBJ2-3, reads DVKVTQSSRYLVKRTGEKVFLECVQDMDHENMFWYRQDPGLGLRLIYFSYDVKMKEKGDIPEGYSVSREKKERFSLILESASTNQTSMYLCASSPVGGGSDTQYFGPGTRLTVL.

This chain connects TRBV4-3 to TRBJ2-3; weak D call: TRBD2 (6 bases). The CDR3 has 14 residues. From germline, CDR1 is LGHNA and CDR2 YSLEER. Between the trimmed V and J ends, which lost 8 bases and 1 base, there was a span of 13 bases. CDR3 in DNA: TGCGCCAGCTCCTCGCGGGACGGCACAGATACGCAGTATTTT. Translation gives CASSSRDGTDTQYF.

This clonotype was detected many times. The chain joins TRBV10-3 to TRBJ1-4; 9 nucleotides align to TRBD1. The ends lost 6 bases at V and 7 bases at J; junction bases unmatched: 6. CDR1 and CDR2 from the germline V gene are ENHRY and SYGVKD. This CDR3 has 14 residues. The CDR3 nucleotides are TGTGCCATCAGCCCGGGACAGGGCGGTGAAAAACTGTTTTTT. Translated: CAISPGQGGEKLFF.

This clonotype was seen many times. The chain joins TRBV5-1 to TRBJ2-3; 7 positions agree with TRBD2. CDR1 and CDR2 (germline): SGHRS, YFSETQ. The CDR3 length is 16 residues. V lost 1 base to trimming and J lost 9 bases; unmatched junction nucleotides: 14. The CDR3 region is CASSLRRAGVLGTQYF. The CDR3 region has the DNA TGCGCCAGCAGCTTGAGACGCGCGGGAGTGCTAGGAACGCAGTATTTT.

This clonotype was seen many times. An end of the junction differs from the germline gene, which may be a read error. The chain combines TRBV4-3 with TRBJ2-3; TRBD2 matches 12 bases. The CDR3 is 15 residues long. Germline values: CDR1 LGHNA, CDR2 YSLEER. CDR3 region: CASSPTSGSRDTQYF. CDR3 bases: TGTGCCAGCAGTCCGACTAGCGGGAGCCGAGATACGCAGTATTTT.

This clonotype was seen at least ten times. The chain couples TRBV4-1 to TRBJ2-1, with TRBD2 matching over 13 bases. The CDR3 loop spans 15 amino acids. The V gene end was trimmed by 5 bases and the J gene end by 8 bases; junction bases not matched to a gene: 6. Germline V gene data show CDR1 as MGHRA and CDR2 as YSYEKL. CDR3 bases: TGCGCCAGCAGCAGAACTAGCGGGAGGGGGTATGAGCAGTTCTTC. Translation gives CASSRTSGRGYEQFF.

This clonotype was seen repeatedly, ten times or more. The genes are TRBV29-1 and TRBJ2-2; a possible D gene is TRBD2 (5 bases). V was clipped by 4 bases and J by 2 bases, with 11 bases between them. This CDR3 region has 14 residues. The germline CDR1 and CDR2 sequences are SQVTM and ANQGSEA. CDR3 protein: CSVAPAANTGELFF. In DNA, the CDR3 is TGCAGCGTTGCCCCAGCGGCCAACACCGGGGAGCTGTTTTTT.

This clonotype has at least ten counts. The chain is built from TRBV12-3 or TRBV12-4 and TRBJ2-3; D gene unclear. Trimming stripped 2 bases from V and 0 bases from J, with 12 bases between. The CDR3 has 16 residues. The DNA of the CDR3 is TGTGCCAGCAGTTTATATGACGGACCTAGCACAGATACGCAGTATTTT. Amino acids: CASSLYDGPSTDTQYF.

The rearrangement joins TRBV27 to TRBJ2-7; TRBD1 is a possible D gene (5 bases). With 0 bases removed from V and 3 bases from J, the gap between germline ends came to 12 bases. This CDR3 comprises 15 residues. Per the germline V gene, CDR1 is MNHEY and CDR2 is SMNVEV (reference sequence). In DNA form, the CDR3 reads TGTGCCAGCAGTTTATCTAGTCAGGGCCTCTACGAGCAGTACTTC. Protein product: CASSLSSQGLYEQYF.

This clonotype was detected a few times. The rearrangement uses TRBV27 and TRBJ2-1; 7 nucleotides match TRBD2. Germline lookup yields CDR1 MNHEY and CDR2 SMNVEV (reference sequence). The length of the CDR3 is 18 residues. Trimming removed 5 bases from V and 2 bases from J; junction bases left unmatched: 15. Here the CDR3 reads CASSGDLRGGSPYNEQFF. The CDR3 DNA sequence: TGTGCCAGCAGTGGCGACCTGAGGGGCGGGAGTCCCTACAATGAGCAGTTCTTC.

The gene calls are TRBV9 and TRBJ2-3; 11 nucleotides agree with TRBD1. This CDR3 region has 17 residues. Germline V gene data show CDR1 as SGDLS and CDR2 as YYNGEE. Trimming took 3 bases from V and 3 from J; bases not matched to a gene: 9. Written as DNA, the CDR3 is TGTGCCAGCAGCGGACGGACAGGGGGCGCGGGAACAGATACGCAGTATTTT. This codes for CASSGRTGGAGTDTQYF.

This clonotype appeared many times. CDR3 in DNA: TGTGCCAGCAGTGGTAGCGGACGGACGGCCTATGGCTACACCTTC. This translates into CASSGSGRTAYGYTF. The rearrangement links TRBV28 to TRBJ1-2; D not resolved. The CDR3 length is 15 residues. V lost 5 bases and J 4 bases, leaving 17 bases between the germline ends. Germline V CDR1 and CDR2: MDHEN, SYDVKM.

V usage is TRBV9 and J usage is TRBJ2-7; 8 nucleotides line up with TRBD2. The germline gives CDR1 SGDLS, CDR2 YYNGEE. V dropped 0 bases and J dropped 3; count of bases not matched to a gene: 5. This CDR3 contains 15 residues. The chain's CDR3 is CASSVGLSGSYEQYF. In DNA form, the CDR3 reads TGTGCCAGCAGCGTAGGGTTGAGCGGGAGCTACGAGCAGTACTTC.

This clonotype was recorded a few times. The chain links TRBV20-1 to TRBJ2-1; 11 bases are shared with TRBD2. J lost 5 bases, V lost 5 bases, and 11 bases had no gene match. The CDR3 covers 16 residues. Per germline, CDR1 DFQATT and CDR2 SNEGSKA (reference sequence). CDR3 sequence: CSASTVAGGPNNEQFF. In DNA form, the CDR3 reads TGCAGTGCTTCTACCGTAGCGGGAGGGCCCAACAATGAGCAGTTCTTC.

This clonotype was observed a handful of times. The CDR3 protein is CANRRLASNNEQFF. In DNA, the CDR3 is TGTGCCAATAGGCGACTAGCGAGTAACAATGAGCAGTTCTTC. The chain recombines TRBV7-8 with TRBJ2-1, with 8 bases fitting TRBD2. Trimming took 10 bases from V and 5 from J; bases not matched to a gene: 10. The V gene's germline CDR1 is SGHVS and CDR2 FQNEAQ. The CDR3 is 14 amino acids.

This clonotype has just a few counts. The CDR3 DNA is TGTGCCAGCAGCTCGGGACAGGGAGGCCGTGGCTACACCTTC. It translates to CASSSGQGGRGYTF. This chain links TRBV5-6 with TRBJ1-2; 9 nucleotides align to TRBD1. J was trimmed by 7 bases and V by 3 bases; bases with no gene match: 7. CDR1 and CDR2 (germline): SGHDT, YYEEEE. There are 14 residues in the CDR3.

This clonotype turned up a few times. V is TRBV5-1 and J is TRBJ2-7; TRBD2 is a possible D gene (5 bases). Germline V gives CDR1 SGHRS, CDR2 YFSETQ. The CDR3 spans 13 residues. Trimming took off 4 bases at V and 3 bases at J, with 11 bases between the two ends. In nucleotides, the CDR3 is TGCGCCAGCAGCCCCCCCGGGGACTACGAGCAGTACTTC. Protein product: CASSPPGDYEQYF.

This clonotype was counted only a few times. The chain links TRBV5-1 to TRBJ2-3, with 11 bases lining up with TRBD2. This CDR3 spans 18 amino acids. CDR1 is SGHRS, CDR2 YFSETQ, per germline. V trimming: 0 bases; J trimming: 2 bases; junction bases outside the gene matches: 8. The CDR3 sequence: CASSLDPTGLAATDTQYF. CDR3 bases: TGCGCCAGCAGCTTGGATCCAACGGGACTAGCGGCCACAGATACGCAGTATTTT.